Below, 23 T cell receptor beta chains from the same sample are listed, as sequenced in a study of CD4 and CD8 cells across lung adenocarcinoma regions. TCRdb independently ran MiXCR on the PCR reads; one entry per CDR3 protein. The repertoire holds about 12,000 distinct CDR3 sequences, with approximately 50% as singletons. Material for sequencing was CD8+ T cells from the margin of a lung tumor. The receptors were gathered from a male donor with lung adenocarcinoma. The CD4 and CD8 labels of this study may be unreliable.

Only one count was recorded for this clonotype. The rearrangement uses TRBV27 and TRBJ2-1; 8 bases fit TRBD2. Per germline, CDR1 MNHEY and CDR2 SMNVEV (reference sequence). This CDR3 is built from 20 residues. J was trimmed by 5 bases and V by 5 bases; bases with no gene match: 23. CDR3 DNA: TGTGCCAGCAGTACGAGACGGGGGTCTAGCGGGTACGGCTGCAACAATGAGCAGTTCTTC. It yields the protein CASSTRRGSSGYGCNNEQFF.

As regards this clonotype: Germline is not matched at one junction end, which may reflect a read error. The rearrangement joins TRBV27 to TRBJ2-6; D is perhaps TRBD1 or TRBD2 (6 bases each). Germline loops: CDR1 MNHEY, CDR2 SMNVEV (reference sequence). The CDR3 consists of 15 residues. The CDR3 region has the DNA TGTGCCAGCGGCCCCCGGGGGCCGGGCAAAAATGCGCAGTATTTC. As protein: CASGPRGPGKNAQYF.

DNA for the CDR3: TGTGCCAGCTCCTCGACGGGCCTGTCCTACGAGCAGTACTTC. It yields the protein CASSSTGLSYEQYF. The chain is built from TRBV27 and TRBJ2-1; D uncertain. The end of the DNA is better explained by TRBJ2-7, so the J call may be wrong. The CDR3 totals 14 residues. Germline assignment: CDR1 MNHEY and CDR2 SMNVEV (reference sequence).

Concerning this clonotype itself: The CDR3 carries no conserved terminal phenylalanine or tryptophan, so it likely arises from a read error. The rearrangement links TRBV27 to TRBJ2-3; 13 bases match TRBD2. Germline assignment: CDR1 MNHEY and CDR2 SMNVEV (reference sequence). The V segment lost 5 bases and the J segment 4 bases; nucleotides outside the gene matches: 12. The CDR3 has 18 amino acids. CDR3 coding DNA: TGTGCCAGCAGTGAAACTAGCGGGAGGGATCTAAGCGCAGATACGCAGTATTCG. It is translated as CASSETSGRDLSADTQYS.

A note on this clonotype: At one end, the junction sequence differs from germline, possibly due to a read error. The CDR3 nucleotides read TGTGCCAGCAGTTACGCACTCGGGGACCGTGACCCAGAGACCCAGTATTTC. This codes for CASSYALGDRDPETQYF. This sequence joins TRBV6-8 and TRBJ2-5; D assignment may be TRBD1 or TRBD2 (5 bases each). Germline V gives CDR1 MNHGY, CDR2 SAAAGT. The CDR3 runs to 17 residues.

This chain joins TRBV29-1 and TRBJ1-1, with D perhaps TRBD1 (5 bases). V shed 6 bases and J shed 1 base, with 9 bases lying between them. The V gene's germline CDR1 is SQVTM and CDR2 ANQGSEA. The CDR3 covers 12 residues. The CDR3 here is CSVTTGNTEAFF. CDR3 sequence (DNA): TGCAGCGTGACCACAGGGAACACTGAAGCTTTCTTT.

This chain uses TRBV6-1 with TRBJ2-2, with D perhaps TRBD2 (5 bases). V was cut by 6 bases and J by 3 bases, with 8 bases left in between. The CDR3 length is 13 residues. CDR1 and CDR2 (germline): MNHNS, SASEGT. The CDR3 DNA sequence: TGTGCCAGCAGCGAGAGGGACACCGGGGAGCTGTTTTTT. The encoded protein is CASSERDTGELFF.

About this clonotype: The junction shows a germline mismatch at one end, possibly a read error. V is TRBV6-1 and J is TRBJ2-3; 10 bases fit TRBD2. The length of the CDR3 is 15 residues. Germline V gene data show CDR1 as MNHNS and CDR2 as SASEGT. The CDR3 DNA is TGTGCCAGCGGGAGGACTAGCGGAGACACAGAGACGCAGTATTTT. Its translation is CASGRTSGDTETQYF.

This clonotype is medium-sized by share. The chain has TRBV6-1 and TRBJ2-2; D unclear. This CDR3 spans 16 amino acids. The ends were cut back, 1 base at V and 6 bases at J, with 15 bases in the middle. CDR1 is MNHNS, CDR2 SASEGT, per germline. CDR3 protein: CASSEGGLFLAGELFF. The CDR3 nucleotides are TGTGCCAGCAGTGAAGGTGGCCTATTCCTGGCCGGGGAGCTGTTTTTT.

Relative to its sample, this clonotype is medium-sized. The chain uses TRBV6-1 and TRBJ2-1; 9 bases agree with TRBD1. The CDR3 consists of 16 residues. V trimming: 5 bases; J trimming: 6 bases; junction bases outside the gene matches: 11. Germline values: CDR1 MNHNS, CDR2 SASEGT. The CDR3 loop reads CASSKPQGAGVNEQFF. CDR3 nucleotides: TGTGCCAGCAGTAAGCCACAGGGGGCTGGTGTCAATGAGCAGTTCTTC.

The chain employs TRBV7-8 and TRBJ2-3, with D possibly being TRBD1 (6 bases). This CDR3 spans 14 amino acids. Germline assignment: CDR1 SGHVS and CDR2 FQNEAQ. The V gene lost 7 bases and the J gene lost 14 bases, with 25 bases spanning the gap. In nucleotides, the CDR3 is TGTGCCAGCACCCGACAGGTGAACACCGGGGCGCTGTATTTT. It specifies CASTRQVNTGALYF.

The chain joins TRBV7-8 to TRBJ1-6, with TRBD1 as a possible D gene (6 bases). With 5 bases removed from V and 13 bases from J, the gap between germline ends came to 18 bases. This CDR3 has 14 amino acids. The germline V gene encodes CDR1 SGHVS and CDR2 FQNEAQ. The CDR3 sequence: CASSNGQSPAPLHF. CDR3 nucleotide sequence: TGTGCCAGCAGCAACGGACAGTCCCCCGCGCCCCTCCACTTT.

The chain is built from TRBV12-3 or TRBV12-4 and TRBJ2-5; D gene ambiguous. V lost 6 bases and J lost 1, with 12 bases in between. CDR3 length: 14 residues. In nucleotides, the CDR3 is TGTGCCAGCAGCGTACCGGCCAGCCAAGAGACCCAGTACTTC. This gives the protein CASSVPASQETQYF.

V and J are TRBV10-2 and TRBJ2-3; D may be TRBD2 (5 bases). The CDR3 loop spans 16 amino acids. Germline V gene sequence: CDR1 WSHSY, CDR2 SAAADI. Between the trimmed V and J ends, which lost 0 bases and 0 bases, there was a span of 10 bases. CDR3 in DNA: TGCGCCAGCAGTGAGTCAAGAGAGGGTAGCACAGATACGCAGTATTTT. Protein product: CASSESREGSTDTQYF.

In this sample, this clonotype turned up many times. The chain has TRBV5-4 and TRBJ2-1, with 12 nucleotides matching TRBD2. With V trimmed by 9 bases and J by 7 bases, 11 bases remained unmatched. Germline V gene lookup returns CDR1 SGHNT and CDR2 YYREEE (reference sequence). The CDR3 covers 15 residues. The CDR3 reads CANRPSGRAGNEQFF. CDR3 DNA: TGTGCCAACAGACCTAGCGGGAGGGCCGGAAATGAGCAGTTCTTC.

Ten or more counts support this clonotype. The chain joins TRBV10-3 to TRBJ2-1; maybe TRBD1 (6 bases). Gene TRBJ2-5 matches the end of the DNA better, so the J call may be wrong. The CDR3 sequence is 15 residues long. CDR1 is ENHRY, CDR2 SYGVKD, per germline. DNA for the CDR3: TGTGCCATCAGTGAGTCGGGGGCAGGGGAAGAGACCCAGTACTTC. As protein: CAISESGAGEETQYF.

By share, this clonotype counts as medium-sized. The chain employs TRBV7-2 and TRBJ2-1; 14 positions agree with TRBD2. The J call may be faulty, since TRBJ2-7 better matches the DNA end. This CDR3 is built from 16 residues. The germline CDR1 and CDR2 sequences are SGHTA and FQGNSA. CDR3: CASSSGTSGRLNEQYF. The CDR3 nucleotides are TGTGCCAGCAGCTCTGGGACTAGCGGGAGACTCAATGAGCAGTACTTC.

This clonotype was observed at least ten times. CDR3 amino acids: CASSLGGRETQFF. The CDR3 nucleotides read TGTGCCAGCAGTTTAGGGGGGCGAGAGACCCAGTTCTTC. This chain joins TRBV12-3 or TRBV12-4 and TRBJ2-1, with D perhaps TRBD1 (6 bases). This CDR3 contains 13 residues. Between the trimmed V and J ends, which lost 1 base and 13 bases, there was a span of 14 bases.

This clonotype was seen many times. This sequence joins TRBV6-5 and TRBJ2-5, with a tentative D call TRBD2 (5 bases). Germline values: CDR1 MNHEY, CDR2 SVGAGI. Trimming left V 2 bases short and J 4 bases short, with 11 bases between. This CDR3 contains 14 residues. The CDR3 coding sequence is TGTGCCAGCAGTTACGGCGGGTTGGGAGAGACCCAGTACTTC. As protein: CASSYGGLGETQYF.

Of note for this clonotype: One end of the junction does not line up with germline, which may come from a read error. V gene TRBV6-1 combines with J gene TRBJ2-3, with 7 positions matching TRBD1. CDR1 is MNHNS, CDR2 SASEGT, per germline. This CDR3 has 15 residues. This CDR3 is CARKRGPSSTETQYF. The CDR3 region has the DNA TGTGCCAGGAAGAGGGGGCCTAGCAGCACAGAGACGCAGTATTTT.

Comment on this clonotype: A read error may produce the germline difference seen at one junction end. The V call is TRBV10-3, the J call TRBJ2-3; D is perhaps TRBD2 (7 bases). The CDR3 is made up of 15 amino acids. Germline V gives CDR1 ENHRY, CDR2 SYGVKD. The CDR3 DNA is TGTGCCGGGAGACCCGGGGGGCCGGGCAAAGATACGCAGTATTTC. Translating it yields CAGRPGGPGKDTQYF.

By frequency in the sample, this clonotype is medium-sized. The rearrangement joins TRBV27 to TRBJ2-3; D remains ambiguous. The CDR3 consists of 11 residues. Germline V lookup: CDR1 MNHEY, CDR2 SMNVEV (reference sequence). V was cut by 5 bases and J by 6 bases, with 6 bases left in between. CDR3 in amino acids: CASSPLDTQYF. CDR3 nucleotides: TGTGCCAGCAGTCCTCTGGATACGCAGTATTTT.

On this clonotype: The junction does not match germline at one end; this may be a read error. The rearrangement uses TRBV6-5 and TRBJ2-5; D not resolved. The CDR3 contains 14 residues. Germline V CDR1 and CDR2: MNHEY, SVGAGI. CDR3 residues: CASSYGPVEKTQYF. The CDR3 nucleotides read TGTGCGAGCAGCTACGGCCCTGTCGAAAAGACCCAGTACTTC.